The 18 T cell receptor beta chains listed next were all sequenced from one sample in a study of regulatory T cells in long-lasting Graves disease. Time point defined: persistent/refractory GD, antithyroid drugs over 5 years with positive TRAb. Following extraction of RNA from PBMCs, that RNA was used to make the TCR library. Library construction for TCR beta used iRepertoire HTBI primers and Arm-PCR of CDR3 regions. TCRdb redid the calling of the multiplex PCR reads with MiXCR, one entry per CDR3 protein. The table has a few hundred thousand distinct CDR3 sequences, under 25% seen once. This specimen was peripheral blood mononuclear cells (PBMCs), taken when the disease was refractory, from a patient treated with antithyroid drugs. Receptors were obtained from a female donor with Graves disease.

In this sample, this clonotype turned up many times. This chain joins TRBV20-1 and TRBJ2-5; 12 bases fit TRBD2. The CDR3 loop spans 15 amino acids. The ends lost 7 bases at V and 5 bases at J; junction bases unmatched: 11. Germline CDR1 DFQATT, CDR2 SNEGSKA (reference sequence). In nucleotides, the CDR3 is TGCAGTGGAGAGTGGGCTAGCGGGGGGGTGGAGACCCAGTACTTC. Its translation: CSGEWASGGVETQYF.

This clonotype was seen ten or more times. This chain uses TRBV28 with TRBJ1-6, with a possible D match to TRBD1 (5 bases). Trimming removed 6 bases from V and 10 bases from J, with 16 bases in between. Germline CDR1 and CDR2: MDHEN and SYDVKM. This CDR3 has 14 amino acids. The CDR3 protein is CASSRTGVVSPLHF. The CDR3 DNA follows: TGTGCCAGCAGCCGTACAGGAGTTGTCTCACCCCTCCACTTT.

This clonotype appeared many times. The gene calls are TRBV7-2 and TRBJ2-5; D may be TRBD1 (6 bases). CDR3 size: 15 residues. From germline, CDR1 is SGHTA and CDR2 FQGNSA. Trimming removed 2 bases at V and 2 bases at J, with 12 bases between. CDR3 DNA sequence: TGTGCCAGCAGCTTAATGGGACACAAGCAAGAGACCCAGTACTTC. Its translation: CASSLMGHKQETQYF. The whole variable domain, filled in from reference TRBV7-2 and TRBJ2-5, reads GAGVSQSPSNKVTEKGKDVELRCDPISGHTALYWYRQSLGQGLEFLIYFQGNSAPDKSGLPSDRFSAERTGGSVSTLTIQRTQQEDSAVYLCASSLMGHKQETQYFGPGTRLLVL.

This clonotype showed up many times. In DNA form, the CDR3 reads TGTGCCACCCGACAGGGGGCGAACACTGAAGCTTTCTTT. As protein: CATRQGANTEAFF. The V and J genes are TRBV24-1 and TRBJ1-1; 10 bases line up with TRBD1. From germline, CDR1 is KGHDR and CDR2 SFDVKD. V dropped 9 bases and J dropped 1; count of bases not matched to a gene: 1. The CDR3 is made up of 13 amino acids.

On this clonotype: This may be a read error: a much more frequent sequence differs by one nucleotide. Without the conserved terminal phenylalanine or tryptophan, this CDR3 likely stems from a read error. The V and J genes are TRBV6-2 or TRBV6-3 and TRBJ1-5; D not resolved. CDR1 is MNHEY, CDR2 SVGEGT, per germline. The germline V and J ends were trimmed by 5 bases and 6 bases, with 14 bases remaining between them. The CDR3 is 14 residues long. The CDR3 DNA sequence: TGTGCCAGCAGTACTGGGCCCGGGCTTCAGCCCCAGCATCTT. Protein: CASSTGPGLQPQHL.

The table lists this clonotype with a few counts. The chain combines TRBV20-1 with TRBJ2-6; D is ambiguous. CDR3 size: 17 residues. CDR1 DFQATT and CDR2 SNEGSKA come from the germline V gene (reference sequence). V was trimmed by 3 bases and J by 0 bases, leaving 15 bases between them. CDR3 sequence reads: CSASGAGLRSGANVLTF. The CDR3 DNA sequence: TGCAGTGCTAGTGGTGCAGGCCTACGCTCTGGGGCCAACGTCCTGACTTTC.

Remarks on this clonotype: This may come from a read error, since a much larger clone is one base off. This chain connects TRBV11-2 to TRBJ2-5; a weak D match, TRBD2 (5 bases). Germline CDR1 SGHAT, CDR2 FQNNGV. This CDR3 region has 11 residues. The CDR3 loop reads CASSIRETQCF. The CDR3 nucleotides read TGTGCCAGCAGCATAAGGGAGACCCAGTGCTTC.

Only a few counts were recorded for this clonotype. CDR3: CAISESAAITGTEAFF. In DNA, the CDR3 is TGTGCCATCAGTGAGTCGGCAGCGATCACGGGCACTGAAGCTTTCTTT. The V and J genes are TRBV10-3 and TRBJ1-1; D gene uncertain. The ends were cut back, 0 bases at V and 4 bases at J, with 15 bases in the middle. The CDR3 contains 16 residues. Germline CDR1 reads ENHRY; CDR2 reads SYGVKD.

The V call is TRBV6-1, the J call TRBJ1-2; unclear D gene. The CDR3 extends over 14 amino acids. Trimming stripped 6 bases from V and 4 bases from J, with 15 bases between. Per germline, CDR1 MNHNS and CDR2 SASEGT. The CDR3 reads CASRTNDGIYGYTF. The DNA for the CDR3 is TGTGCCAGCAGAACCAATGACGGTATCTATGGCTACACCTTC.

This clonotype was detected ten times or more. The V gene is TRBV7-2, the J gene TRBJ1-1; unclear D gene. Germline-derived CDR1 and CDR2 are SGHTA and FQGNSA. The V and J ends lost 5 bases and 6 bases respectively, with 13 bases between them. This CDR3 spans 13 amino acids. CDR3: CASSDRHRAEAFF. CDR3 bases: TGTGCCAGCAGCGATCGCCATCGCGCTGAAGCTTTCTTT.

This clonotype has ten or more counts. The chain combines TRBV28 with TRBJ2-7; TRBD2 is a possible D gene (7 bases). Germline V lookup: CDR1 MDHEN, CDR2 SYDVKM. V was shortened by 7 bases and J by 1 base, with 11 bases between the two germline ends. This CDR3 spans 13 amino acids. The CDR3 nucleotides are TGTGCCAGCACCGGGGGGCTTTCCTACGAGCAGTACTTC. Its protein product is CASTGGLSYEQYF.

The chain uses TRBV5-1 and TRBJ1-1, with no clear D. The CDR3 is 13 amino acids. The V gene lost 0 bases and the J gene lost 4 bases, with 7 bases spanning the gap. CDR1 is SGHRS, CDR2 YFSETQ, per germline. The CDR3 DNA follows: TGCGCCAGCAGCTTGGAAGGGATCACTGAAGCTTTCTTT. Its protein product is CASSLEGITEAFF. The entire variable domain, with the rest obtained from reference TRBV5-1 and TRBJ1-1, is as follows: KAGVTQTPRYLIKTRGQQVTLSCSPISGHRSVSWYQQTPGQGLQFLFEYFSETQRNKGNFPGRFSGRQFSNSRSEMNVSTLELGDSALYLCASSLEGITEAFFGQGTRLTVV.

Concerning this clonotype itself: A junction boundary mismatches the germline segment, possibly from a read error. The rearrangement joins TRBV12-3 or TRBV12-4 to TRBJ2-2, with 7 bases aligning to TRBD1. The CDR3 sequence is 13 residues long. The CDR3 sequence is CASSLTGTGEPFF. The CDR3, as DNA: TGTGCCAGCAGTTTGACAGGGACCGGGGAGCCGTTTTTT.

This clonotype came up many times. V gene TRBV29-1 combines with J gene TRBJ1-1; D might be TRBD1 (5 bases). Trimming cost V 3 bases and J 0 bases, with 20 bases left between them. The germline V gene encodes CDR1 SQVTM and CDR2 ANQGSEA. The CDR3 length is 17 residues. The CDR3 DNA is TGCAGCGTTGATCGGGCGGGACGAATATTTCTGAACACTGAAGCTTTCTTT. The encoded protein is CSVDRAGRIFLNTEAFF. Full variable domain (rest looked up from reference TRBV29-1 and TRBJ1-1): SAVISQKPSRDICQRGTSLTIQCQVDSQVTMMFWYRQQPGQSLTLIATANQGSEATYESGFVIDKFPISRPNLTFSTLTVSNMSPEDSSIYLCSVDRAGRIFLNTEAFFGQGTRLTVV.

The chain uses TRBV29-1 and TRBJ1-2, with D possibly matching TRBD1 (6 bases). Deletions cut 0 bases from V and 0 bases from J, with 8 bases between. CDR1 is SQVTM, CDR2 ANQGSEA, per germline. The CDR3 consists of 14 residues. The CDR3 sequence: CSVEDTGSNYGYTF. As DNA, the CDR3 is TGCAGCGTTGAAGATACAGGGTCTAACTATGGCTACACCTTC.

The rearrangement joins TRBV6-1 to TRBJ1-1; no firm D call. CDR1 is MNHNS and CDR2 is SASEGT in the germline V gene. The CDR3 is 12 residues long. V lost 6 bases to trimming and J lost 7 bases, with 12 bases between them. For the CDR3, the DNA is TGTGCCAGCAGCCGGGCAGCGGGTGAAGCTTTCTTT. Amino acid sequence: CASSRAAGEAFF.

This clonotype was counted many times. The rearrangement joins TRBV28 to TRBJ1-2, with TRBD1 as a possible D gene (5 bases). Germline loops: CDR1 MDHEN, CDR2 SYDVKM. Trimming left V 2 bases short and J 5 bases short, with 9 bases between. This CDR3 has 13 amino acids. The CDR3 loop reads CASSLNPGYGYTF. CDR3 DNA sequence: TGTGCCAGCAGTTTAAATCCAGGGTATGGCTACACCTTC.

This clonotype was found a few times. This chain connects TRBV7-2 to TRBJ2-7; the D is unclear. This CDR3 is 14 amino acids long. The germline CDR1 and CDR2 sequences are SGHTA and FQGNSA. Trimming removed 2 bases from V and 7 bases from J, with 15 bases in between. The DNA for the CDR3 is TGTGCCAGCAGCTTAAATCCAACGCTGGGGGAGCAGTACTTC. Translating it yields CASSLNPTLGEQYF.